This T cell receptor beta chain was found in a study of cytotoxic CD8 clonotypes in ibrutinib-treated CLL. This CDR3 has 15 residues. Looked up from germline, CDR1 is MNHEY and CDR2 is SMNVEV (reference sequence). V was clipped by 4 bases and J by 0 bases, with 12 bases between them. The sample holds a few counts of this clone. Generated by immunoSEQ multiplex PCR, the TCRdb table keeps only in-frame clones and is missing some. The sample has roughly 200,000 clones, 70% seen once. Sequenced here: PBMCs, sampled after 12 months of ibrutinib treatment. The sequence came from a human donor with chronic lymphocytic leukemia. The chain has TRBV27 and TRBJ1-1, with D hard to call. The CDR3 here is CASSSSGTMNTEAFF. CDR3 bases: TGTGCCAGCAGTTCCTCTGGTACCATGAACACTGAAGCTTTCTTT.